Listed here are 9 T cell receptor beta chains from one sample, sequenced in a study of blood T cell repertoires in COVID-19. Method: immunoSEQ multiplex PCR; TCRdb's copy keeps in-frame clones and lacks some. The repertoire holds fewer than 150,000 clones, with around 78% as singletons. Input material: peripheral blood. These receptors all come from a human donor in a cohort sampled during active COVID-19.

V gene TRBV2 combines with J gene TRBJ2-7; 10 bases align to TRBD2. Germline CDR1 and CDR2: SNHLY and FYNNEI. V lost 11 bases, J lost 4 bases, and 8 bases stayed unmatched. This CDR3 region has 13 residues. CDR3 sequence (DNA): TGTGCCGGCGCTAGCGGGGGCTCGTACGAGCAGTACTTC. As protein: CAGASGGSYEQYF. Using reference TRBV2 and TRBJ2-7 for the parts outside the CDR3, the full variable domain is EPEVTQTPSHQVTQMGQEVILRCVPISNHLYFYWYRQILGQKVEFLVSFYNNEISEKSEIFDDQFSVERPDGSNFTLKIRSTKLEDSAMYFCAGASGGSYEQYFGPGTRLTVT.

V usage is TRBV28 and J usage is TRBJ2-7; D possibly corresponds to TRBD1 (6 bases). Germline CDR1 reads MDHEN; CDR2 reads SYDVKM. The CDR3 totals 15 residues. V was clipped by 3 bases and J by 0 bases, with 12 bases between them. CDR3 residues: CASSLRGSSSYEQYF. CDR3 nucleotides: TGTGCCAGCAGTTTGAGGGGGTCGAGCTCCTACGAGCAGTACTTC.

A single count supports this clone. The V gene is TRBV29-1, the J gene TRBJ2-2; D not resolved. The CDR3 extends over 15 amino acids. CDR1 and CDR2 from the germline V gene are SQVTM and ANQGSEA. V was trimmed by 3 bases and J by 6 bases, leaving 17 bases between them. The CDR3 here is CSVEPSSTGSGELFF. The CDR3 DNA follows: TGCAGCGTTGAGCCATCATCGACTGGGTCCGGGGAGCTGTTTTTT.

The DNA of the CDR3 is TGTGCCAGCAGAAGGACAGACACAGATACGCAGTATTTT. It yields the protein CASRRTDTDTQYF. This rearrangement joins TRBV27 to TRBJ2-3; TRBD1 might be the D (6 bases). Germline lookup yields CDR1 MNHEY and CDR2 SMNVEV (reference sequence). This CDR3 comprises 13 residues. Trimming stripped 6 bases from V and 2 bases from J, with 9 bases between.

CDR3 in DNA: TGTGCCAGCAGTTCACTCACTAGCGGGGGGCTCGAGACCCAGTACTTC. Its translation: CASSSLTSGGLETQYF. The chain employs TRBV7-8 and TRBJ2-5; 12 bases are a match to TRBD2. This CDR3 is 16 amino acids long. Germline assignment: CDR1 SGHVS and CDR2 FQNEAQ. Germline trimming cut 6 bases from V and 5 bases from J; bases unmatched to any gene: 10.

The rearrangement uses TRBV5-1 and TRBJ1-1; unclear D gene. CDR3 size: 13 residues. V gave up 4 bases and J gave up 3 bases, with 10 bases separating them. CDR1 and CDR2 from the germline V gene are SGHRS and YFSETQ. Written as DNA, the CDR3 is TGCGCCAGCAGCCCCGGGAGGGACACTGAAGCTTTCTTT. Its translation is CASSPGRDTEAFF.

The chain links TRBV6-4 to TRBJ2-5; 10 bases are a match to TRBD1. Germline trimming cut 8 bases from V and 5 bases from J; bases unmatched to any gene: 11. The germline CDR1 and CDR2 sequences are MRHNA and SNTAGT. This CDR3 has 15 amino acids. This chain's CDR3 is CASSRDRGSYETQYF. The CDR3 DNA follows: TGTGCCAGCTCCCGGGACAGGGGTAGTTATGAGACCCAGTACTTC.

This clone has a handful of counts. V and J are TRBV4-1 and TRBJ2-1; 7 bases align to TRBD2. This CDR3 region has 16 residues. In germline, CDR1 is MGHRA, CDR2 YSYEKL. V was pared by 4 bases and J by 6 bases, with 12 bases of the junction left unmatched. CDR3 amino acids: CASSRTTAGLGNEQFF. DNA of the CDR3: TGCGCCAGCAGCCGGACCACAGCGGGGTTGGGCAATGAGCAGTTCTTC.

The rearrangement uses TRBV19 and TRBJ1-1; D might be TRBD1 (6 bases). The V end lost 3 bases, the J end lost 7 bases, and 15 bases lay between the germline ends. The CDR3 totals 14 residues. Germline V lookup: CDR1 LNHDA, CDR2 SQIVND (reference sequence). The CDR3 nucleotides read TGTGCCAGTAGTATGGGCAGGGGTGGGGTTGAAGCTTTCTTT. Its protein is CASSMGRGGVEAFF. Supplemented by reference TRBV19 and TRBJ1-1, the full variable domain reads DGGITQSPKYLFRKEGQNVTLSCEQNLNHDAMYWYRQDPGQGLRLIYYSQIVNDFQKGDIAEGYSVSREKKESFPLTVTSAQKNPTAFYLCASSMGRGGVEAFFGQGTRLTVV.